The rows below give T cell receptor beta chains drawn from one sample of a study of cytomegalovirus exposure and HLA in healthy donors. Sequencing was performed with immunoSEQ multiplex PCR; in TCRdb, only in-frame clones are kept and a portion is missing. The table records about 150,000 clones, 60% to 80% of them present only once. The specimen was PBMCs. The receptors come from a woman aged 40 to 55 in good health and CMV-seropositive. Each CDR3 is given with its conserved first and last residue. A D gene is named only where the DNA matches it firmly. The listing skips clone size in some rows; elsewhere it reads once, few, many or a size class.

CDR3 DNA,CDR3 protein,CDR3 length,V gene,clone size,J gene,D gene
TGTGCCAGCAGTGAGTCCGGACTTGAGGACGAGCAGTACTTC,CASSESGLEDEQYF,14,TRBV25-1,.,TRBJ2-7,.
TGTGCCAGCAGCTACCGGGACAGGAACACTGAAGCTTTCTTT,CASSYRDRNTEAFF,14,TRBV7-2,.,TRBJ1-1,TRBD1
TGTGCCAGCAGTCAACCAACTAGCGGGGGGGCCTTTGATTGGGAGACCCAGTACTTC,CASSQPTSGGAFDWETQYF,19,TRBV7-9,.,TRBJ2-5,TRBD2
TGTGCCAGCAGCTTGGAACAGGCGGCCTCCTACGAGCAGTACTTC,CASSLEQAASYEQYF,15,TRBV5-4,.,TRBJ2-7,.
TGTGCCAGCAGTTTAGGGCTAGCGCCAGGCTACGAGCAGTACTTC,CASSLGLAPGYEQYF,15,TRBV27,.,TRBJ2-7,.
TGTGCCAGCAGCCGACTAGCGGGGGGCCAAGAGACCCAGTACTTC,CASSRLAGGQETQYF,15,TRBV5-6,few,TRBJ2-5,TRBD2
TGTGCCAGTAAGCGGGGAAACGTAGTGACTGAAGCTTTCTTT,CASKRGNVVTEAFF,14,TRBV19,.,TRBJ1-1,.
TGTGCCAGCAGTCGGGACACTTTACAAGAGACCCAGTACTTC,CASSRDTLQETQYF,14,TRBV6-5,few,TRBJ2-5,.
TGCGCCAGCAGCCAAGATCTCAGGTCTACCGGGGAGCTGTTTTTT,CASSQDLRSTGELFF,15,TRBV4-1,.,TRBJ2-2,.
TGTGCCAGCTCACTGACAGCCTCCTACGAGCAGTACTTC,CASSLTASYEQYF,13,TRBV18,.,TRBJ2-7,.
TGTGCCAGCAGTAAACGACGGAGCACTGAAGCTTTCTTT,CASSKRRSTEAFF,13,TRBV6-5,.,TRBJ1-1,.
TGTGCCAGCAGACCGGGGATTACAGATACGCAGTATTTT,CASRPGITDTQYF,13,TRBV5-6,.,TRBJ2-3,.
TGTGCCAGTAGGGGACAGGGGGCTGACATTCAGTACTTC,CASRGQGADIQYF,13,TRBV19,.,TRBJ2-4,TRBD1
TGTGCCAGCAGTTTACAGGGCAACCTAAACGAGCAGTACTTC,CASSLQGNLNEQYF,14,TRBV6-6,once,TRBJ2-7,.
TGCGCCAGCAGCTTGGATTGGACGGGGGGCTCTGGGGCCAACGTCCTGACTTTC,CASSLDWTGGSGANVLTF,18,TRBV5-1,.,TRBJ2-6,TRBD2
TGTGCCAGCAGCTTAGCGATACAGATCAACCACTTTGGCTACACCTTC,CASSLAIQINHFGYTF,16,TRBV7-9,.,TRBJ1-2,.
TGCGCCAGCATCGAGACTAGCGGGGGGAAGAATGAGCAGTTCTTC,CASIETSGGKNEQFF,15,TRBV5-1,.,TRBJ2-1,TRBD2
TGTGCCAGCAGTCAACAGGACGGGTATGGCTACACCTTC,CASSQQDGYGYTF,13,TRBV6-6,few,TRBJ1-2,.
TGTGCCAGCAGGGAAGGTATGACAGGGAACTATGGCTACACCTTC,CASREGMTGNYGYTF,15,TRBV11-2,.,TRBJ1-2,TRBD1
TGTGCCACCACAGGGAGCACAGATACGCAGTATTTT,CATTGSTDTQYF,12,TRBV10-3,.,TRBJ2-3,.
TGTGCCATCAGCCCCGGGACTAGCGGGGGGAGCACAGATACGCAGTATTTT,CAISPGTSGGSTDTQYF,17,TRBV10-3,.,TRBJ2-3,TRBD2
TGTGCCAGCAGCTCGGGGGGGTCCGAGCAGTACTTC,CASSSGGSEQYF,12,TRBV7-3,.,TRBJ2-7,TRBD2
TGTGCCAGCAGTCCGGGACAGGGATCTAATGAAAAACTGTTTTTT,CASSPGQGSNEKLFF,15,TRBV2,.,TRBJ1-4,TRBD1
TGCGCCAGCAGCCGGGACAGGTATAACTATGGCTACACCTTC,CASSRDRYNYGYTF,14,TRBV5-1,once,TRBJ1-2,TRBD1
TGCGCCAGCAGCCAGGGGATAGCGGTGAGCTACGAGCAGTACTTC,CASSQGIAVSYEQYF,15,TRBV4-1,.,TRBJ2-7,.
TGTGCCAGCTCACCTGGGACAGGGTCTTCAGATACGCAGTATTTT,CASSPGTGSSDTQYF,15,TRBV18,.,TRBJ2-3,TRBD1
TGCAGTGCTAGAGATCTCGACAAACAGTACTTC,CSARDLDKQYF,11,TRBV20-1,.,TRBJ2-7,.
TGTGCCAGCCTCGACAGTAACTCCTACGAGCAGTACTTC,CASLDSNSYEQYF,13,TRBV7-9,.,TRBJ2-7,.
TGTGCCAGCAGCTCCACGCCCGTACTAGGGGAGCTGTTTTTT,CASSSTPVLGELFF,14,TRBV7-3,.,TRBJ2-2,.
TGTGCCTGGAGCGAACTCACAGGGAATTATTCACCCCTCCACTTT,CAWSELTGNYSPLHF,15,TRBV30,once,TRBJ1-6,.
TGTGCCAGTAGTCCTCTCGGAGCTGGAAACACCATATATTTT,CASSPLGAGNTIYF,14,TRBV19,.,TRBJ1-3,.
TGTGCCAGCAGTTCCGGAGGCTATGGCTACACCTTC,CASSSGGYGYTF,12,TRBV6-5,.,TRBJ1-2,.
TGCAGCGTTGGGACAGGGGTGGTAGGCACTGAAGCTTTCTTT,CSVGTGVVGTEAFF,14,TRBV29-1,.,TRBJ1-1,TRBD1
TGTGCCAGCAGCTTAGGGGGACAGGGGTCAAACACTGAAGCTTTCTTT,CASSLGGQGSNTEAFF,16,TRBV7-9,.,TRBJ1-1,TRBD1